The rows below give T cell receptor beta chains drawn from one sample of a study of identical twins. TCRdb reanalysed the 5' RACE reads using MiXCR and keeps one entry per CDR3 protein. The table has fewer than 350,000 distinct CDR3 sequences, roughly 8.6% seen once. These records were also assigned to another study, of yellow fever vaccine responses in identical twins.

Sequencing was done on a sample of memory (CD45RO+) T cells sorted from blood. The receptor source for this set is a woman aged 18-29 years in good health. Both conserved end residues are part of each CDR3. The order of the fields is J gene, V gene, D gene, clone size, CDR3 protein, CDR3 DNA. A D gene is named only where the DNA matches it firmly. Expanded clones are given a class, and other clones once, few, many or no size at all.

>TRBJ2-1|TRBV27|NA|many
CASSLGVGGPSYNEQFF
TGTGCCAGCAGTTTAGGGGTAGGGGGACCTTCCTACAATGAGCAGTTCTTC
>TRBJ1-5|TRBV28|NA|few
CASRKGGNQPQHF
TGTGCCAGCAGGAAGGGTGGCAATCAGCCCCAGCATTTT
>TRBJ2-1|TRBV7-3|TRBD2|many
CASSLSLAGGSEQFF
TGTGCCAGCAGCTTAAGTCTAGCGGGAGGTAGCGAGCAGTTCTTC
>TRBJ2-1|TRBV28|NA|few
CASSPPVRVYNEQFF
TGTGCCAGCAGCCCGCCAGTTAGGGTCTACAATGAGCAGTTCTTC
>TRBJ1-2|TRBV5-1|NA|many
CASGQGLVDGYTF
TGCGCCAGCGGCCAAGGACTGGTCGATGGCTACACCTTC
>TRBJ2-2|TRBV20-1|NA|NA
CSATDGRTHTGELFF
TGCAGTGCAACCGATGGGCGTACCCACACCGGGGAGCTGTTTTTT
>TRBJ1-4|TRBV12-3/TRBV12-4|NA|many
CASSLARRTVGKLFF
TGTGCCAGCAGTTTAGCGCGAAGGACCGTCGGAAAACTGTTTTTT
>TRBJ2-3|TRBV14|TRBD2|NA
CASSPGLVTQYF
TGTGCCAGCAGCCCAGGACTAGTTACGCAGTATTTT
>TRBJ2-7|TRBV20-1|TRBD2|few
CSATGLAGLSYEQYF
TGCAGTGCTACAGGACTAGCAGGCCTCTCCTACGAGCAGTACTTC
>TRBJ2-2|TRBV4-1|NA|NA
CASRAGAQNTGELFF
TGCGCCAGCCGGGCGGGGGCCCAGAACACCGGGGAGCTGTTTTTT
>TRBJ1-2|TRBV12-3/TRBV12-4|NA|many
CASSLRGYGYTF
TGTGCCAGCAGCCTAAGGGGCTATGGCTACACCTTC
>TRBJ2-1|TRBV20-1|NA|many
CSASYGGISYNEQFF
TGCAGTGCTAGCTATGGCGGAATCTCCTACAATGAGCAGTTCTTC
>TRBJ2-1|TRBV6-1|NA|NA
CASRWAGVMVDEQFF
TGTGCCAGCCGCTGGGCAGGGGTGATGGTCGATGAGCAGTTCTTC
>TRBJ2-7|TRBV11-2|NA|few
CASSPFRTLIPYEQYF
TGTGCCAGCAGCCCCTTCAGGACCCTTATACCTTACGAGCAGTACTTC
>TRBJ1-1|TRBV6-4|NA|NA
CASSDNRGGSTEAFF
TGTGCCAGCAGTGATAATAGGGGTGGGAGCACTGAAGCTTTCTTT
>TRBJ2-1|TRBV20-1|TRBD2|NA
CSAPGRTHEQFF
TGCAGTGCTCCCGGGAGGACCCACGAGCAGTTCTTC
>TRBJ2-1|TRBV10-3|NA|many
CAISEGRLADSYNEQFF
TGTGCCATCAGTGAGGGGCGCCTGGCGGACTCCTACAATGAGCAGTTCTTC
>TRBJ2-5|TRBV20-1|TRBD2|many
CSLGGEVETQYF
TGCAGTTTGGGGGGGGAAGTTGAGACCCAGTACTTC
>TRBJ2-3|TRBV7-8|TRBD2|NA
CASSKSGVSTDTQYF
TGTGCCAGCAGCAAAAGCGGGGTTAGCACAGATACGCAGTATTTT
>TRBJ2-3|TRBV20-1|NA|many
CSARTTSTDTQYF
TGCAGTGCTCGGACTACAAGCACAGATACGCAGTATTTT
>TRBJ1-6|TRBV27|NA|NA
CASSYRQDSSYNSPLHF
TGTGCCAGCAGTTATAGGCAGGACAGCTCCTATAATTCACCCCTCCACTTT
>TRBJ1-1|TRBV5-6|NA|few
CASSGLRVGGTEAFF
TGTGCCAGCAGCGGATTGCGAGTGGGTGGCACTGAAGCTTTCTTT
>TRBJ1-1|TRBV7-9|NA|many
CASSPRQTVNTEAFF
TGTGCCAGCAGCCCTCGACAGACAGTGAACACTGAAGCTTTCTTT
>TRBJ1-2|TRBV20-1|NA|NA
CSARTSGRQGYTF
TGCAGTGCTAGAACCTCGGGGCGACAAGGCTACACCTTC
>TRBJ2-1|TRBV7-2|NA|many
CASSSRTVINEQFF
TGTGCCAGCAGCTCCCGGACTGTTATCAATGAGCAGTTCTTC
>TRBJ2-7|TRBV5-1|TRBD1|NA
CASSGGTGQGPLSKEQYF
TGCGCCAGCAGCGGGGGGACGGGACAGGGCCCCCTTTCAAAGGAGCAGTACTTC
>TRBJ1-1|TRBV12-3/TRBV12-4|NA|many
CATARPNTEAFF
TGTGCCACAGCGAGGCCGAACACTGAAGCTTTCTTT
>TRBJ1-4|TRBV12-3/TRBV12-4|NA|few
CASSPLPLGEKLFF
TGTGCCAGCAGCCCTCTGCCGCTGGGTGAAAAACTGTTTTTT
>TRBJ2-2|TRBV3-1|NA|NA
CASSQVGNKNTGELFF
TGTGCCAGCAGCCAAGTAGGGAACAAGAACACCGGGGAGCTGTTTTTT
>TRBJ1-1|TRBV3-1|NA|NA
CASSQVVGVTEAFF
TGTGCCAGCAGCCAAGTTGTAGGGGTCACTGAAGCTTTCTTT
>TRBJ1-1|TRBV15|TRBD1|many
CATSPAIQGFRNTEAFF
TGTGCCACCAGCCCGGCTATACAGGGGTTCAGGAACACTGAAGCTTTCTTT
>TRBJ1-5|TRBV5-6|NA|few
CASSTGMGNQPQHF
TGTGCCAGCAGTACAGGGATGGGTAATCAGCCCCAGCATTTT
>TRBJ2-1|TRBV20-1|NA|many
CSARRKPIYSNEQFF
TGCAGTGCTAGACGAAAACCTATATACTCCAATGAGCAGTTCTTC
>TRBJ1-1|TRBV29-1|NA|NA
CSVDDGVTTEAFF
TGCAGCGTTGATGATGGCGTTACGACTGAAGCTTTCTTT
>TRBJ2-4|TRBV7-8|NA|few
CASSHTLVGRGNGNIQYF
TGTGCCAGCAGCCACACGCTCGTAGGGAGGGGGAATGGAAACATTCAGTACTTC
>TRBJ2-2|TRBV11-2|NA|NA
CASSLPPPRLWGVDTGELFF
TGTGCCAGCAGCTTACCCCCCCCTAGGCTCTGGGGGGTCGACACCGGGGAGCTGTTTTTT
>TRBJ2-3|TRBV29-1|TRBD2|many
CSVEGTSVGTDTQYF
TGCAGCGTTGAAGGGACTAGCGTCGGTACAGATACGCAGTATTTT
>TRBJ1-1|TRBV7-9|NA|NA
CASSLERQLNTEAFF
TGTGCCAGCAGCTTAGAGCGGCAGTTGAACACTGAAGCTTTCTTT
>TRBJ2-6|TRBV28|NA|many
CASSLWVGANVLTF
TGTGCCAGCAGTTTATGGGTTGGGGCCAACGTCCTGACTTTC
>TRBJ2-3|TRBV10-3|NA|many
CAISESVVDTQYF
TGTGCCATCAGTGAGTCGGTCGTAGATACGCAGTATTTT
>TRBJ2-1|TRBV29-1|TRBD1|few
CSVGTGVNEQFF
TGCAGCGTTGGAACAGGGGTCAATGAGCAGTTCTTC
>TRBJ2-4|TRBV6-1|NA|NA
CASSAAGQLAKNIQYF
TGTGCCAGCAGTGCAGCCGGTCAACTAGCCAAAAACATTCAGTACTTC
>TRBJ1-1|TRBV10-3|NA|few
CAISGTNTEAFF
TGTGCCATCAGTGGTACGAACACTGAAGCTTTCTTT
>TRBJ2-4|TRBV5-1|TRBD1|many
CASSQTGKNIQYF
TGCGCCAGCAGCCAGACAGGGAAAAACATTCAGTACTTC
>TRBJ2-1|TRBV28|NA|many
CASSLFDWKQFF
TGTGCCAGCAGTTTGTTTGACTGGAAACAGTTCTTC
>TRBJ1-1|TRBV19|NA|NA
CASSIWDANTEAFF
TGTGCCAGTAGTATCTGGGACGCTAACACTGAAGCTTTCTTT
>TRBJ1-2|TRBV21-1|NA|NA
CASSKVGGNGYTF
TGTGCCAGCAGCAAAGTGGGGGGGAATGGCTACACCTTC
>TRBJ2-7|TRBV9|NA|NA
CASSVASAGSEQYF
TGTGCCAGCAGCGTAGCCTCGGCGGGGTCCGAGCAGTACTTC
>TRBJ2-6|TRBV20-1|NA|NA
CSASAPWANSGANVLTF
TGCAGTGCTAGCGCCCCCTGGGCCAACTCTGGGGCCAACGTCCTGACTTTC